A single T cell receptor (beta chain) is shown here with its context. Its antigen is currently unknown. Assay used: immunoSEQ multiplex PCR; TCRdb lists only in-frame clones, some missing. The sample consists of roughly 3,700 clones, about 95% of them appearing once. V was pared by 6 bases and J by 2 bases, with 15 bases between. Germline V gives CDR1 SGDLS, CDR2 YYNGEE. CDR3 length equals 15 residues. The source of the sample is a study of graft-versus-host responses after intestinal transplantation. Across the study: Recipients were given multivisceral, liver-intestinal, or isolated intestinal transplants.

Whole-study results and caveats: GvH clone levels peaked in circulation, and this peak was associated with early post-transplant HvG declines. Recipient marrow held GvH clones, some first seen in ileum or blood.

Sequences were derived from PBMCs, sampled 11 days after intestinal transplantation. The clonotype was recovered from a human patient who received an intestinal transplant, so some T cells may come from the graft donor. This chain joins TRBV9 and TRBJ1-3, with no clear D. The CDR3 DNA reads TGTGCCAGCACCGCCGAGGTCGCAGCTGGAAACACCATATATTTT. Translating it yields CASTAEVAAGNTIYF.